This TCR beta chain was retrieved from a study of OX40 agonist ivuxolimab in advanced cancers. Libraries were prepared by immunoSEQ multiplex PCR; TCRdb keeps only in-frame clonotypes and omits some of them. The table records about 46,000 clones, just over 85% of them present only once. V lost 5 bases to trimming and J lost 4 bases, with 14 bases between them. The CDR3 has 14 amino acids. Germline loops: CDR1 LNHDA, CDR2 SQIVND (reference sequence). Source: CD4+ or CD8+ T cells sorted from blood, taken in a trial of the OX40 agonist ivuxolimab. The sequence was collected from an adult with an advanced solid tumor such as melanoma, head and neck, liver or kidney cancer. The chain recombines TRBV19 with TRBJ1-2; a possible D gene is TRBD1 (6 bases). Written as DNA, the CDR3 is TGTGCCAGTAGTGTGTCAGGGGAAATCTATGGCTACACCTTC. It specifies CASSVSGEIYGYTF.